This is a list of T cell receptor beta chains from one sample in a study of T cells after yellow fever vaccination. MiXCR, applied by TCRdb to the 5' RACE reads, yields one record per CDR3 protein. Here the sample spans more than 120,000 distinct CDR3 sequences, approximately 7.7% being singletons. The sample consisted of CD4+ T cells sorted from PBMCs, taken 5 days after the yellow fever booster vaccination. Every receptor here comes from a young man who received the YFV17D yellow fever vaccine. Both conserved end residues are part of each CDR3. The order of the fields is V gene, D gene, J gene, clone size, CDR3 DNA, CDR3 protein. D genes are given only for firm matches. Size is stated for part of the rows, as once, few or many counts, or as a class when the clone is expanded.

>TRBV11-3|TRBD2|TRBJ2-3|many
TGTGCCAGCAGCTGCCCGGCGGGGGTTAAAGATACGCAGTATTTT
CASSCPAGVKDTQYF
>TRBV7-9|TRBD2|TRBJ2-1|many
TGTGCCAGCAGCGACCGGACTAGCGGGAAGTTAAATGAGCAGTTCTTC
CASSDRTSGKLNEQFF
>TRBV28|NA|TRBJ2-3|many
TGTGCCAGCAGCCCTGCAGGACCCTCAGTCGGTACGCAGTATTTT
CASSPAGPSVGTQYF
>TRBV20-1|TRBD1|TRBJ1-2|few
TGCAGTGCTTTCTCCAGGGGGCACTATGGCTACACCTTC
CSAFSRGHYGYTF
>TRBV29-1|TRBD2|TRBJ2-1|many
TGCAGCGTTGAAGATCTCCCAGCGGGAGACTACAATGAGCAGTTCTTC
CSVEDLPAGDYNEQFF
>TRBV5-1|NA|TRBJ2-3|many
TGCGCCAGCAGCTTGGGAGGGGTCACAGATACGCAGTATTTT
CASSLGGVTDTQYF
>TRBV7-2|NA|TRBJ2-5|many
TGTGCCAGCAGGCAGCCCTTGGAGACCCAGTACTTC
CASRQPLETQYF
>TRBV29-1|TRBD1|TRBJ2-1|many
TGCAGCGTCGCCCTGACAGGGTATGTCAACAATGAGCAGTTCTTC
CSVALTGYVNNEQFF
>TRBV21-1|NA|TRBJ2-2|few
TGTGCCAGCAGCAAAGAGGCGGAACAAAGGAGGGCCGGGGAGCTGTTTTTT
CASSKEAEQRRAGELFF
>TRBV18|NA|TRBJ2-3|many
TGTGCCAGCTCACCACCGATGTCGCAAACGCAGTATTTT
CASSPPMSQTQYF
>TRBV25-1|NA|TRBJ2-3|many
TGTGCCAGCAGTGAAAGGACTCCCCCACAGAATACGCAGTATTTT
CASSERTPPQNTQYF
>TRBV7-2|TRBD2|TRBJ2-5|NA
TGTGCCAGCAGCCCCCTTGGCGGGAGTACGACCCAGTACTTC
CASSPLGGSTTQYF
>TRBV3-1|NA|TRBJ1-4|many
TGTGCCAGCAGCCAACGAGGGGTTGATAATGAAAAACTGTTTTTT
CASSQRGVDNEKLFF
>TRBV11-2|NA|TRBJ2-1|few
TGTGCCAGCAGCCCCGGGGCGGGCGATGAGCAGTTCTTC
CASSPGAGDEQFF
>TRBV12-3/TRBV12-4|NA|TRBJ1-6|many
TGTGCCAGCAGTTTGTTCAGGGGACGTAATTCACCCCTCCACTTT
CASSLFRGRNSPLHF
>TRBV5-6|NA|TRBJ2-1|many
TGTGCCAGCAGCCCTTACACCTGGATTTCAAGGAAGTTCTTC
CASSPYTWISRKFF
>TRBV5-1|NA|TRBJ2-1|many
TGCGCCAGCAGCCTAGACCGAGACAGCATTGATGAGCAGTTCTTC
CASSLDRDSIDEQFF
>TRBV5-1|NA|TRBJ2-1|many
TGCGCCAGCAGCCCAGTTGGGACCCTTCTTAATGAGCAGTTCTTC
CASSPVGTLLNEQFF
>TRBV20-1|TRBD2|TRBJ2-1|many
TGCAGTGCTAGCGGGAGGGCCTACAATGAGCAGTTCTTC
CSASGRAYNEQFF
>TRBV21-1|NA|TRBJ1-1|few
TGTGCCAGCGGGACAGGGGGCTTGAACACTGAAGCTTTCTTT
CASGTGGLNTEAFF
>TRBV12-3/TRBV12-4|TRBD2|TRBJ2-1|many
TGTGCCAGCAGTCCCCGGACTAGCGGGACTAGGTTCTTC
CASSPRTSGTRFF
>TRBV7-2|NA|TRBJ2-1|many
TGTGCCAGCAGCTTCAGACCGTTGCTGGGTGAGCAGTTCTTC
CASSFRPLLGEQFF
>TRBV7-9|TRBD2|TRBJ2-1|many
TGTGCCAGCAGCCAAGGACTAGCGGTGTACAATGAGCAGTTCTTC
CASSQGLAVYNEQFF
>TRBV20-1|NA|TRBJ2-1|few
TGCAGTGCTAGGGCTACTAGGGACTCCTACAATGAGCAGTTCTTC
CSARATRDSYNEQFF
>TRBV7-8|NA|TRBJ1-5|many
TGTGCCAGCAGCTTTGGTCCTGCCAGAAATAGCAATCAGCCCCAGCATTTT
CASSFGPARNSNQPQHF
>TRBV20-1|NA|TRBJ1-4|few
TGCAGTGCTCGCCGTATAGGGACTAATGAAAAACTGTTTTTT
CSARRIGTNEKLFF
>TRBV6-2/TRBV6-3|NA|TRBJ2-5|many
TGTGCCAGCAGTTACTCGCCCCTTCTCGGAGAGACCCAGTACTTC
CASSYSPLLGETQYF
>TRBV20-1|NA|TRBJ2-4|many
TGCAGTGCTAGAGATCAGGGAACGAAGACCAAAAACATTCAGTACTTC
CSARDQGTKTKNIQYF
>TRBV20-1|NA|TRBJ1-2|many
TGCAGTGCTAGTATTTCGGGACGTAAAACCTACACCTTC
CSASISGRKTYTF
>TRBV28|NA|TRBJ2-4|many
TGTGCCAGCCAGGGGCCGGTGACCCTCTTAAACATTCAGTACTTC
CASQGPVTLLNIQYF
>TRBV7-6|TRBD1|TRBJ2-1|many
TGTGCCAGCAGCCCTTTGGACAGCCAGGGTAGGGGGCTCTTC
CASSPLDSQGRGLF
>TRBV7-9|NA|TRBJ2-5|NA
TGTGCCAGCAGCCGCCAGGGCCCTTTGGAGACCCAGTACTTC
CASSRQGPLETQYF
>TRBV20-1|NA|TRBJ1-1|many
TGCAGTGCAATCAAGGGGACTGAAGCTTTCTTT
CSAIKGTEAFF
>TRBV4-3|NA|TRBJ1-6|NA
TGCGCCAGCAGCCCCGGTGGAACCTTAGGTTCACCCCTCCACTTT
CASSPGGTLGSPLHF
>TRBV29-1|NA|TRBJ2-3|many
TGCAGCGTCAGTCTAGGTCCAGATACGCAGTATTTT
CSVSLGPDTQYF
>TRBV5-1|TRBD1|TRBJ1-6|NA
TGCGCCAGCAGCGGACAGGGCCAGGATAATTCACCCCTCCACTTT
CASSGQGQDNSPLHF
>TRBV9|TRBD2|TRBJ2-3|many
TGTGCCAGCAGCGGGACTAGCGGGAGGGCCGCATCTAGCACAGATACGCAGTATTTT
CASSGTSGRAASSTDTQYF
>TRBV7-8|TRBD2|TRBJ2-2|many
TGTGCCAGCAGCTCCGTCGGCGGACTAGCGGGAGCCGGGGAGCTGTTTTTT
CASSSVGGLAGAGELFF
>TRBV10-1|NA|TRBJ2-7|many
TGCGCCAGCAGTGAATTCACCGGGTCCGAGCAGTACTTC
CASSEFTGSEQYF
>TRBV7-2|NA|TRBJ2-7|NA
TGTGCCAGCAGCTTAGCTGGGGCCGCCAAAATCTACGAGCAGTACTTC
CASSLAGAAKIYEQYF
>TRBV5-1|NA|TRBJ1-1|many
TGCGCCAGCAGCTTGGGCATCAGCCCTGAAGCTTTCTTT
CASSLGISPEAFF
>TRBV11-2|TRBD2|TRBJ2-2|many
TGTGCCAGCAGCCGGAGCGGGAGAATCACCGGGGAGCTGTTTTTT
CASSRSGRITGELFF
>TRBV10-3|NA|TRBJ2-4|many
TGTGCCATCAGTGGAGACGGCAGCAAAAACATTCAGTACTTC
CAISGDGSKNIQYF
>TRBV5-4|NA|TRBJ2-2|NA
TGTGCCAGCAGCTTGGGGGACTCCTATACCGGGGAGCTGTTTTTT
CASSLGDSYTGELFF
>TRBV18|TRBD2|TRBJ2-5|many
TGTGCCAGCTCACCCCGAGCGAACCTAGCGGACCAAGAGACCCAGTACTTC
CASSPRANLADQETQYF
>TRBV7-2|TRBD1|TRBJ2-7|many
TGTGCCAGCAGCTTGGCCAGGGGGAGCTCCTACGAGCAGTACTTC
CASSLARGSSYEQYF